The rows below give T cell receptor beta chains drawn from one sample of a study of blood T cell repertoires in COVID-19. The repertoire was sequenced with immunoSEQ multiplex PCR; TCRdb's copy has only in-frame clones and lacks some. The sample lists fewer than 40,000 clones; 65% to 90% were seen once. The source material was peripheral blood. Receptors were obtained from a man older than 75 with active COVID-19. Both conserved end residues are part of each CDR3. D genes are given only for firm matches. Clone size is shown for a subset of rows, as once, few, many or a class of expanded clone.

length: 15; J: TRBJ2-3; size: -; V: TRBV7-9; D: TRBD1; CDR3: CASSLALQGMDTQYF; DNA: TGTGCCAGCAGCTTAGCTTTACAGGGGATGGATACGCAGTATTTT
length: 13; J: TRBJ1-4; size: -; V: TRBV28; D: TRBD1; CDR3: CASRIQGGEKLFF; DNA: TGTGCCAGCAGGATACAGGGGGGGGAAAAACTGTTTTTT
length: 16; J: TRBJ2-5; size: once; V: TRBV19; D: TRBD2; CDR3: CASTRTSGIYQETQYF; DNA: TGTGCCAGTACCAGGACTAGCGGAATATACCAAGAGACCCAGTACTTC
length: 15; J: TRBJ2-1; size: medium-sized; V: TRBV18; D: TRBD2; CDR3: CASSPGASGYNEQFF; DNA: TGTGCCAGCTCACCGGGCGCTAGCGGTTACAATGAGCAGTTCTTC
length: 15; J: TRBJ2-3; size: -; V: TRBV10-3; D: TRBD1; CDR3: CAINMGQPSTDTQYF; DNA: TGTGCCATCAATATGGGACAGCCTAGCACAGATACGCAGTATTTT
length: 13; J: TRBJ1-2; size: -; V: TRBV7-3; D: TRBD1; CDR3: CASSSGQGYGYTF; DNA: TGTGCCAGCAGCTCGGGACAGGGCTATGGCTACACCTTC
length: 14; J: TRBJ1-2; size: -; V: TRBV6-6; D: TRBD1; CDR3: CASSDRGEYYGYTF; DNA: TGTGCCAGCAGCGACAGGGGGGAGTACTATGGCTACACCTTC
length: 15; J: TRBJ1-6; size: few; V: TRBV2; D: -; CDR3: CASSEGPGFGSPLHF; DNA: TGTGCCAGCAGTGAAGGACCGGGTTTCGGTTCACCCCTCCACTTT
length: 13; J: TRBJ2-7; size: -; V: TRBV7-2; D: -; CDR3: CASSFPPLYEQYF; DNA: TGTGCCAGCAGCTTTCCTCCCCTCTACGAGCAGTACTTC
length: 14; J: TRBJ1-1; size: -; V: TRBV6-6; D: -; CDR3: CASSYSTGNTEAFF; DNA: TGTGCCAGCAGTTACTCGACAGGGAACACTGAAGCTTTCTTT
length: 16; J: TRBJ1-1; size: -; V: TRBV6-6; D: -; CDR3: CASSFYRVSGNTEAFF; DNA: TGTGCCAGCAGTTTTTACAGGGTATCAGGGAACACTGAAGCTTTCTTT
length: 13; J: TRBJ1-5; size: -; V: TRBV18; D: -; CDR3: CASSPGEGQPQHF; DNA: TGTGCCAGCTCACCGGGCGAGGGTCAGCCCCAGCATTTT
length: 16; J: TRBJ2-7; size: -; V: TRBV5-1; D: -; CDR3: CASSLDSGGQSYEQYF; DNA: TGCGCCAGCAGCTTAGATTCCGGGGGACAGTCCTACGAGCAGTACTTC
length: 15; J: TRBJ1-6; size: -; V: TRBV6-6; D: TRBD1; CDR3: CASRWTGWNNSPLHF; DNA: TGTGCCAGCAGGTGGACAGGGTGGAATAATTCACCCCTCCACTTT
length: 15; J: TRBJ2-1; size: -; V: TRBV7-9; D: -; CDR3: CASSQWEHRYNEQFF; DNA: TGTGCCAGCAGCCAGTGGGAGCATAGATACAATGAGCAGTTCTTC
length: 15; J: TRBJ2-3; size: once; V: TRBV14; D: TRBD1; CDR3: CASSPTRQGGDTQYF; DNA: TGTGCCAGCAGCCCGACCCGACAGGGCGGAGATACGCAGTATTTT
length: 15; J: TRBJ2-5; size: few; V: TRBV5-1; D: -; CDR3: CASRLSGGTQETQYF; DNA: TGCGCCAGCAGATTGTCGGGGGGCACGCAAGAGACCCAGTACTTC
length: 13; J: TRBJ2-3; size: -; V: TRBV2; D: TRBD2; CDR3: CASSGGQVDTQYF; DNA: TGTGCCAGTAGCGGGGGGCAAGTAGATACGCAGTATTTT
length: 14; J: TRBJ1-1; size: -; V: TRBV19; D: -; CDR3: CASRTRGLNTEAFF; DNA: TGTGCCAGTAGGACCCGGGGTCTGAACACTGAAGCTTTCTTT
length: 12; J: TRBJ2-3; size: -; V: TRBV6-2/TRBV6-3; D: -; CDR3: CASSYAADTQYF; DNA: TGTGCCAGCAGTTACGCAGCAGATACGCAGTATTTT
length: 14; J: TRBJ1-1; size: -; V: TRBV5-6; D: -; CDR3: CASSLWGVVTEAFF; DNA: TGTGCCAGCAGCTTGTGGGGGGTGGTCACTGAAGCTTTCTTT
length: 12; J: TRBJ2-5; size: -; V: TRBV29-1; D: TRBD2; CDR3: CSGGGDGETQYF; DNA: TGCAGCGGCGGGGGGGATGGCGAGACCCAGTACTTC
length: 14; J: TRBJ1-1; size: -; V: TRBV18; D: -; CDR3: CASSPISGETEAFF; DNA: TGTGCCAGCTCACCAATATCCGGGGAGACTGAAGCTTTCTTT
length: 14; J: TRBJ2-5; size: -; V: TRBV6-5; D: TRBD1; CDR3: CASSPDRSRGTQYF; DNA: TGTGCCAGCAGTCCGGACAGGTCTAGGGGGACCCAGTACTTC
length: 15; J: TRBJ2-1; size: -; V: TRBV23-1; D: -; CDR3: CASSPELRARYEQFF; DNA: TGCGCCAGCAGCCCGGAGCTCAGGGCGAGGTATGAGCAGTTCTTC
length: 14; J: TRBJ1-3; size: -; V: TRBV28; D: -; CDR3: CASSSPSGGNTIYF; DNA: TGTGCCAGCAGTTCCCCCTCGGGAGGAAACACCATATATTTT
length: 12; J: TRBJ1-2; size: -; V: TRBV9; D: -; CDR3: CASSVDGYGYTF; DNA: TGTGCCAGCAGCGTAGACGGGTATGGCTACACCTTC
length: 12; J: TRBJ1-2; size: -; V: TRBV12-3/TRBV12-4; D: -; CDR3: CASTPGFGGYTF; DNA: TGTGCCAGCACCCCAGGGTTCGGCGGCTACACCTTC
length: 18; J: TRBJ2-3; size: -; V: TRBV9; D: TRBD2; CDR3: CASSVGLAGGLSTDTQYF; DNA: TGTGCCAGCAGCGTTGGACTAGCGGGGGGCCTTAGCACAGATACGCAGTATTTT
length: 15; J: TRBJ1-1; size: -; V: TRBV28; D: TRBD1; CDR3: CASRRTGQLNTEAFF; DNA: TGTGCCAGCAGACGGACAGGGCAATTGAACACTGAAGCTTTCTTT
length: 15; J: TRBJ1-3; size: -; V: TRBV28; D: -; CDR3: CASSLQVHSGNTIYF; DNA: TGTGCCAGCAGTTTACAGGTCCACTCTGGAAACACCATATATTTT
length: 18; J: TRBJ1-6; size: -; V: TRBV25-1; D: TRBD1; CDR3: CASTRDRGIGGKNSPLHF; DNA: TGTGCCAGCACCAGGGACAGGGGAATCGGCGGGAAGAATTCACCCCTCCACTTT
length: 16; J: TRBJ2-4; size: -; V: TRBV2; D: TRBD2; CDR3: CASSSTSGLAKNIQYF; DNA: TGTGCCAGCAGCTCGACTAGCGGTCTAGCCAAAAACATTCAGTACTTC
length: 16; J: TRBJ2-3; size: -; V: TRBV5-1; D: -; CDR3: CASSGSGRGNADTQYF; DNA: TGCGCCAGCAGCGGGTCTGGGCGGGGTAACGCAGATACGCAGTATTTT
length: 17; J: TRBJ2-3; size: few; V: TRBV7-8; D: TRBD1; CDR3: CASSLGTGGFSTDTQYF; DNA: TGTGCCAGCAGCTTAGGGACAGGGGGCTTTAGCACAGATACGCAGTATTTT